This TCR beta chain was observed in a study of cytomegalovirus exposure and HLA in healthy donors. Study information: As an earlier analysis found, 180 million or so T cells yielded about 120 million unique TCR beta sequences. Study observations and caveats: Later analysis placed DRB1 highest and HLA-C lowest in TCR association rates, which differed by HLA locus. Cytomegalovirus-associated status was assigned to more than 150 TCR beta chains.

J was trimmed by 5 bases and V by 5 bases; bases with no gene match: 10. Per the germline V gene, CDR1 is MNHNS and CDR2 is SASEGT. This CDR3 has 15 amino acids. The PCR was carried out with 60 Vbeta primers and 13 Jbeta primers. TCRdb's copy holds only in-frame clones and misses some; the assay was immunoSEQ multiplex PCR. The sample includes about 190,000 clones, approximately 88% of them seen just once. Comments on this clone: The antigen is not known.

This chain connects TRBV6-1 to TRBJ2-5; 8 bases line up with TRBD2. This clonotype was sampled from a woman in her 50s in good health and CMV-seropositive. The sample consisted of PBMCs. This CDR3 is CASSQNSGGAETQYF. CDR3 in DNA: TGTGCCAGCAGTCAAAACTCGGGGGGGGCTGAGACCCAGTACTTC.